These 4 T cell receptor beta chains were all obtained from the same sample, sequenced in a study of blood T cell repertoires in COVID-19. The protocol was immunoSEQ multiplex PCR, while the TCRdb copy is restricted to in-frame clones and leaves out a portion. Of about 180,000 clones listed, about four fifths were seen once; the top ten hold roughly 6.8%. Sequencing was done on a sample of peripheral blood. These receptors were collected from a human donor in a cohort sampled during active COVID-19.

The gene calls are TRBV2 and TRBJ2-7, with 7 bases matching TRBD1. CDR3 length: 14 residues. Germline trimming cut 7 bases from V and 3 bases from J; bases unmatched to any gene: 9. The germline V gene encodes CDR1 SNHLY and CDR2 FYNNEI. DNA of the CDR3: TGTGCCAGCAAGTTGGCAGGGGGAGTCTACGAGCAGTACTTC. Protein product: CASKLAGGVYEQYF.

The CDR3 sequence: CASSGTSPYEQYF. CDR3 nucleotides: TGTGCCAGCTCCGGGACTAGCCCCTACGAGCAGTACTTC. The V and J genes are TRBV12-3 or TRBV12-4 and TRBJ2-7; 9 nucleotides align to TRBD2. The CDR3 totals 13 residues. J lost 2 bases, V lost 8 bases, and 4 bases had no gene match.

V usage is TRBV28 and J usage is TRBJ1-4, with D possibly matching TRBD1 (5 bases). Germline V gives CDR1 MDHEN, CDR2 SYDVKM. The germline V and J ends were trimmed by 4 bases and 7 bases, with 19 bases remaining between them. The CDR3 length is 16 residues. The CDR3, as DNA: TGTGCCAGCAGTTCCCCTCGGTGGCAGGGATTTGAAAAACTGTTTTTT. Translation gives CASSSPRWQGFEKLFF.

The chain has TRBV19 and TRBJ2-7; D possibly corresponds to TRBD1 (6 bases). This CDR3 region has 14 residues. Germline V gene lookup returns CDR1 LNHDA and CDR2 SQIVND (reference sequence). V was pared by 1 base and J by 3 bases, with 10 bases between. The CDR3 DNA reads TGTGCCAGTAGTATAGGAACAGGGTTCTACGAGCAGTACTTC. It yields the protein CASSIGTGFYEQYF. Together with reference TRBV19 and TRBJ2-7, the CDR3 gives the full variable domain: DGGITQSPKYLFRKEGQNVTLSCEQNLNHDAMYWYRQDPGQGLRLIYYSQIVNDFQKGDIAEGYSVSREKKESFPLTVTSAQKNPTAFYLCASSIGTGFYEQYFGPGTRLTVT.